The 19 T cell receptor beta chains given below trace back to one sample, sequenced in a study of blood T cell repertoires in COVID-19. TCRdb keeps only in-frame clones here, not all; method: immunoSEQ multiplex PCR. The data hold some 70,000 clones, with around 83% observed a single time. Sequences were obtained from peripheral blood. All receptors come from a man in his fifties with active COVID-19.

The rearrangement uses TRBV28 and TRBJ2-7; TRBD1 matches 8 bases. In germline, CDR1 is MDHEN, CDR2 SYDVKM. The J segment lost 6 bases and the V segment lost 5 bases, leaving 6 bases of the junction unmatched. There are 13 residues in the CDR3. The CDR3 protein is CASSGGQESEQYF. Here the CDR3 DNA reads TGTGCCAGCAGTGGGGGACAGGAAAGCGAGCAGTACTTC. The full variable domain, its missing parts supplied by reference TRBV28 and TRBJ2-7, is DVKVTQSSRYLVKRTGEKVFLECVQDMDHENMFWYRQDPGLGLRLIYFSYDVKMKEKGDIPEGYSVSREKKERFSLILESASTNQTSMYLCASSGGQESEQYFGPGTRLTVT.

V is TRBV25-1 and J is TRBJ1-6; D not resolved. The CDR3 runs to 15 residues. Germline V gene lookup returns CDR1 MGHDK and CDR2 SYGVNS. V lost 1 base, J lost 11 bases, and 15 bases lay in between. The CDR3 protein is CASSEFSEGETPLHF. CDR3 in DNA: TGTGCCAGCAGTGAATTTTCAGAGGGTGAGACACCCCTCCACTTT. Drawing the rest from reference TRBV25-1 and TRBJ1-6, the complete variable domain is EADIYQTPRYLVIGTGKKITLECSQTMGHDKMYWYQQDPGMELHLIHYSYGVNSTEKGDLSSESTVSRIRTEHFPLTLESARPSHTSQYLCASSEFSEGETPLHFGNGTRLTVT.

This chain connects TRBV7-9 to TRBJ2-3, with D maybe TRBD2 (5 bases). The germline V gene encodes CDR1 SEHNR and CDR2 FQNEAQ (reference sequence). With 6 bases removed from V and 2 bases from J, the gap between germline ends came to 12 bases. The CDR3 totals 14 residues. CDR3 nucleotide sequence: TGTGCCAGCAGGTCCGGGGTCAACACAGATACGCAGTATTTT. Amino acid sequence: CASRSGVNTDTQYF.

This clone has only one observation. The chain links TRBV7-8 to TRBJ1-1, with D maybe TRBD1 (6 bases). Trimming took 3 bases from V and 5 from J, leaving 10 bases between them. Germline CDR1 is SGHVS and CDR2 is FQNEAQ. The CDR3 extends over 13 amino acids. The DNA for the CDR3 is TGTGCCAGCAGCTTTGGGGGCGGAACTGAAGCTTTCTTT. The encoded protein is CASSFGGGTEAFF.

CDR3 sequence reads: CASSLEGDQPQHF. Written as DNA, the CDR3 is TGTGCCAGCAGCTTAGAAGGGGATCAGCCCCAGCATTTT. V is TRBV11-2 and J is TRBJ1-5, with a weak D call TRBD1 (5 bases). The CDR3 covers 13 residues. Germline V gives CDR1 SGHAT, CDR2 FQNNGV. Trimming took off 0 bases at V and 5 bases at J, with 5 bases between the two ends.

Only one count was recorded for this clone. This chain connects TRBV5-1 to TRBJ2-7; 7 bases agree with TRBD2. The CDR3 sequence is 15 residues long. J was trimmed by 1 base and V by 5 bases; bases with no gene match: 9. Per germline, CDR1 SGHRS and CDR2 YFSETQ. DNA of the CDR3: TGCGCCAGCAGACGGGGCGGGAGTTCTTCCTACGAGCAGTACTTC. Protein product: CASRRGGSSSYEQYF.

The genes are TRBV18 and TRBJ2-7; the match to TRBD1 covers 7 bases. This CDR3 comprises 13 residues. Trimming at V came to 4 bases and at J to 2 bases, leaving 2 bases not matched to a gene. The germline CDR1 and CDR2 sequences are KGHSH and LQKENI. CDR3 coding DNA: TGTGCCAGCTCACGGGACAGCACCTACGAGCAGTACTTC. It encodes CASSRDSTYEQYF.

The chain carries TRBV19 and TRBJ2-7; 7 nucleotides agree with TRBD1. The CDR3 extends over 17 amino acids. J gave up 2 bases and V 1 base, and 11 bases lay outside the gene matches. Germline loops: CDR1 LNHDA, CDR2 SQIVND (reference sequence). Written as DNA, the CDR3 is TGTGCCAGTAGTATAGCCCTTTTGTCCGGGACAGCCTACGAGCAGTACTTC. Its translation is CASSIALLSGTAYEQYF.

The table lists this clone with a count of one. CDR3 bases: TGTGCCAGCAGCCAAGAAGCAGGACAGCTGCTCGCTGAAGCTTTCTTT. Its protein is CASSQEAGQLLAEAFF. The chain links TRBV4-2 to TRBJ1-1; D might be TRBD1 (6 bases). The germline V and J ends were trimmed by 0 bases and 6 bases, with 17 bases remaining between them. Germline V gene sequence: CDR1 LGHNA, CDR2 YNFKEQ. CDR3 size: 16 residues.

This rearrangement joins TRBV3-1 (or the pseudogene TRBV3-2) to TRBJ2-5; 10 bases match TRBD2. Germline values: CDR1 LGHDT, CDR2 YNNKEL (reference sequence). The CDR3 runs 16 residues. V was pared by 0 bases and J by 7 bases, with 8 bases of the junction left unmatched. This chain's CDR3 is CASSQEGAGGSGTQYF. For the CDR3, the DNA is TGTGCCAGCAGCCAAGAAGGAGCGGGGGGGTCGGGGACCCAGTACTTC.

The J gene is TRBJ2-7, the V gene TRBV4-1; no definite D call. V was shortened by 2 bases and J by 2 bases, with 7 bases between the two germline ends. This CDR3 contains 13 residues. Germline V gives CDR1 MGHRA, CDR2 YSYEKL. In nucleotides, the CDR3 is TGCGCCAGCAGCCAAATACATACCTACGAGCAGTACTTC. This translates into CASSQIHTYEQYF.

This chain links TRBV6-5 with TRBJ1-1, with a possible D match to TRBD1 (5 bases). Per germline, CDR1 MNHEY and CDR2 SVGAGI. This CDR3 has 13 residues. Trimming removed 11 bases at V and 3 bases at J, with 16 bases between. CDR3 coding DNA: TGTGCCTGTAGACGGGGGAAGGACACTGAAGCTTTCTTT. Translated, it gives CACRRGKDTEAFF.

The chain carries TRBV3-1 (or the pseudogene TRBV3-2) and TRBJ2-7; 7 bases agree with TRBD1. Germline-derived CDR1 and CDR2 are LGHDT and YNNKEL (reference sequence). V dropped 4 bases and J dropped 3; count of bases not matched to a gene: 9. The CDR3 consists of 15 residues. The CDR3 here is CASSLRQGGGYEQYF. The CDR3 DNA sequence: TGTGCCAGCAGCCTCCGACAGGGCGGTGGCTACGAGCAGTACTTC.

V gene TRBV9 combines with J gene TRBJ1-2; no definite D call. Germline CDR1 and CDR2: SGDLS and YYNGEE. The CDR3 consists of 13 residues. The germline V and J ends were trimmed by 0 bases and 6 bases, with 9 bases remaining between them. CDR3 protein: CASSVGGVNGYTF. CDR3 nucleotide sequence: TGTGCCAGCAGCGTAGGGGGAGTGAATGGCTACACCTTC.

The CDR3 is CASSEGDRDTGELFF. The CDR3 bases are TGTGCCAGCAGTGAAGGGGACAGGGACACCGGGGAGCTGTTTTTT. The rearrangement uses TRBV25-1 and TRBJ2-2; TRBD1 agrees at 9 bases. With 2 bases clipped from V and 3 bases from J, the junction kept 1 base outside the gene matches. The CDR3 is made up of 15 amino acids. Germline V gene data show CDR1 as MGHDK and CDR2 as SYGVNS.

The chain carries TRBV6-5 and TRBJ2-1; D not resolved. The V gene's germline CDR1 is MNHEY and CDR2 SVGAGI. This CDR3 region has 15 residues. V lost 7 bases, J lost 0 bases, and 13 bases lay in between. CDR3 nucleotides: TGTGCCAGCACCTCCCCCCTAAGCTCCTACAATGAGCAGTTCTTC. Amino acid sequence: CASTSPLSSYNEQFF.

The V and J genes are TRBV6-1 and TRBJ2-2; the D is unclear. Trimming left V 0 bases short and J 3 bases short, with 5 bases between. Germline-derived CDR1 and CDR2 are MNHNS and SASEGT. CDR3 length equals 14 residues. As DNA, the CDR3 is TGTGCCAGCAGTGAAGCCCGGTACACCGGGGAGCTGTTTTTT. It yields the protein CASSEARYTGELFF.

The rearrangement uses TRBV27 and TRBJ2-7; a weak D match, TRBD2 (6 bases). The CDR3 is made up of 15 amino acids. Trimming took 0 bases from V and 7 from J, leaving 16 bases between them. From germline, CDR1 is MNHEY and CDR2 SMNVEV (reference sequence). CDR3 sequence: CASSLSRQGGGEQYF. The CDR3 nucleotides are TGTGCCAGCAGTTTATCAAGGCAGGGAGGAGGAGAGCAGTACTTC.

This sequence joins TRBV5-4 and TRBJ2-3; 12 bases are a match to TRBD2. CDR1 and CDR2 (germline): SGHNT, YYREEE (reference sequence). Trimming at V came to 4 bases and at J to 1 base, leaving 10 bases not matched to a gene. The CDR3 consists of 18 residues. In DNA form, the CDR3 reads TGTGCCAGCAGCCCTCTAGCGGGGGGGCCGAGGGGCACAGATACGCAGTATTTT. Translation: CASSPLAGGPRGTDTQYF.